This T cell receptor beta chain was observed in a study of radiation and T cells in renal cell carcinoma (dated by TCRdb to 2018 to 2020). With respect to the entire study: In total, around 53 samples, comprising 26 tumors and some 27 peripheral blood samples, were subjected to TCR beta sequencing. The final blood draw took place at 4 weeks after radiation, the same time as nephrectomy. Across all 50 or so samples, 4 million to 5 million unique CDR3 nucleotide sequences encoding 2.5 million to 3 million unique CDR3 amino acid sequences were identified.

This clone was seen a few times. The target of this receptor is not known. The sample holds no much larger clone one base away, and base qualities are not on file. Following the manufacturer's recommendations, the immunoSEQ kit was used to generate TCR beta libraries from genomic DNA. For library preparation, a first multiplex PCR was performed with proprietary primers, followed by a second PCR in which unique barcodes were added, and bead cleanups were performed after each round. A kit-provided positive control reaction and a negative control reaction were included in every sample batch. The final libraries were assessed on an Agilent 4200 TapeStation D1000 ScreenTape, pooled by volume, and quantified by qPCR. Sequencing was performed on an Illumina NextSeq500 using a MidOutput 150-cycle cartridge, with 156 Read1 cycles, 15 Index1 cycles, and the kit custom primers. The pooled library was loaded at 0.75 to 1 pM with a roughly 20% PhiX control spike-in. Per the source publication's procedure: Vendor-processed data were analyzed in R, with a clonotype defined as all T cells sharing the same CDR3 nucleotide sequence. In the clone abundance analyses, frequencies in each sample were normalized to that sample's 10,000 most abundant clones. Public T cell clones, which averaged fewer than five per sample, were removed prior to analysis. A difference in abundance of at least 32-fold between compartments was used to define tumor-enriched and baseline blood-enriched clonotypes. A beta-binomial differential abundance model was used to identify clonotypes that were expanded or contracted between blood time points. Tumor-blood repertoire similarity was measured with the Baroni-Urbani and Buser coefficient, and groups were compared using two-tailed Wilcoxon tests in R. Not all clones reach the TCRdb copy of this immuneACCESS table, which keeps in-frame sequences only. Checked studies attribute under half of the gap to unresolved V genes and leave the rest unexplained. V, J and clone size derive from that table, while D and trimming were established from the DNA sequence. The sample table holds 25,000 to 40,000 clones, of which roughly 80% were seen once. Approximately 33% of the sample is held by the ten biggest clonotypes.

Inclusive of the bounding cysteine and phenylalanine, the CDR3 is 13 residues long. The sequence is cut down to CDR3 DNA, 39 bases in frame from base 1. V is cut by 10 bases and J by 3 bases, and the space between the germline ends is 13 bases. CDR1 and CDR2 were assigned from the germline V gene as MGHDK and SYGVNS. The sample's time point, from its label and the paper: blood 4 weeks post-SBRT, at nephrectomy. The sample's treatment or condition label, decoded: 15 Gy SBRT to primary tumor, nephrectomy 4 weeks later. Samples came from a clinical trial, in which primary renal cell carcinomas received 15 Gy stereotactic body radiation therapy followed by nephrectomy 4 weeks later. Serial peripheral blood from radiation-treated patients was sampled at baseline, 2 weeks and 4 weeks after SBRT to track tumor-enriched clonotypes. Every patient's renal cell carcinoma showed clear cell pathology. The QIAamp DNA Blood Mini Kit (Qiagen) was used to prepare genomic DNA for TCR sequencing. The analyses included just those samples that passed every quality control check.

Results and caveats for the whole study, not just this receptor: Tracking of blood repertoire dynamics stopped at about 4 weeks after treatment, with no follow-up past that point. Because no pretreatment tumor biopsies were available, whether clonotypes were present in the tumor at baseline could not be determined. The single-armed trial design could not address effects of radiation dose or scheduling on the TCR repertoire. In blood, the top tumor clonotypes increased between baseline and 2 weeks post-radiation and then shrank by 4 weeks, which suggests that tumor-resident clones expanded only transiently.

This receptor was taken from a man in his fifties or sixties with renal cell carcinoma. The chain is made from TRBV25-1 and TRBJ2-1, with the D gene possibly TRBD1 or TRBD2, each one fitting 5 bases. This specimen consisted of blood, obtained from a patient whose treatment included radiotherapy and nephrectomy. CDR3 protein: CATEGFYYNEQFF. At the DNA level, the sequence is TGTGCCACCGAGGGGTTTTACTACAATGAGCAGTTCTTC.